The 22 T cell receptor beta chains listed next were all sequenced from one sample in a study of shared clonotypes between healthy human individuals. TCRdb's copy holds only in-frame clones and misses some; the assay was immunoSEQ multiplex PCR. The sample lists about 2.4 million clones, 80% to 95% occurring once. Sequencing input: naive CD4+ T cells from PBMCs. Subset described: CD45RA+ positively selected. All receptors come from a man between 18 and 29 years old in good health. Some clones in this sample may be carry-over from other donors' samples.

The chain combines TRBV7-3 with TRBJ2-7; 10 bases map to TRBD2. CDR1 is SGHTA and CDR2 is FQGTGA in the germline V gene. The trim removed 4 bases at V and 1 base at J, leaving 10 bases unmatched. This CDR3 contains 17 residues. CDR3 coding DNA: TGTGCCAGCAGCTCATATGCCGGGACTAGCGAATCCTACGAGCAGTACTTC. Translated: CASSSYAGTSESYEQYF.

For the CDR3, the DNA is TGTGCCAGCAGCCGGGGTGGGACAGGTTCCTACGAGCAGTACTTC. Translation gives CASSRGGTGSYEQYF. The rearrangement uses TRBV4-2 and TRBJ2-7; 8 nucleotides align to TRBD1. CDR3 length: 15 amino acids. The germline gives CDR1 LGHNA, CDR2 YNFKEQ. V was pared by 4 bases and J by 1 base, with 6 bases of the junction left unmatched.

The genes are TRBV7-8 and TRBJ2-1; a possible D gene is TRBD2 (5 bases). CDR3 length equals 15 residues. Germline V gene data show CDR1 as SGHVS and CDR2 as FQNEAQ. The V gene lost 5 bases and the J gene lost 4 bases, with 15 bases spanning the gap. CDR3 coding DNA: TGTGCCAGCAGCATTCGAGGGCCGTCGTACAATGAGCAGTTCTTC. This sequence encodes CASSIRGPSYNEQFF.

This clone was recorded only once. V gene TRBV25-1 combines with J gene TRBJ1-2; possibly TRBD1 for D (5 bases). The CDR3 has 14 amino acids. Germline assignment: CDR1 MGHDK and CDR2 SYGVNS. Trimming left V 7 bases short and J 1 base short, with 13 bases between. DNA for the CDR3: TGTGCCAGCACTGGGGCGCCCTTTAACTATGGCTACACCTTC. This encodes CASTGAPFNYGYTF.

The chain uses TRBV9 and TRBJ1-4; TRBD1 matches at 9 bases. There are 15 residues in the CDR3. V was clipped by 3 bases and J by 9 bases; unmatched bases: 9. CDR1 is SGDLS and CDR2 is YYNGEE in the germline V gene. CDR3 amino acids: CASSGSGTGTQKLFF. Written as DNA, the CDR3 is TGTGCCAGCAGCGGATCCGGGACAGGGACGCAAAAACTGTTTTTT.

This rearrangement joins TRBV28 to TRBJ2-7, with TRBD2 matching over 11 bases. V shed 5 bases and J 5 bases; nucleotides not matched to a gene: 5. CDR3 length: 14 residues. Germline V gene lookup returns CDR1 MDHEN and CDR2 SYDVKM. CDR3 DNA sequence: TGTGCCAGCAGTCCGGGACTAGCGGCCGACGAGCAGTACTTC. It yields the protein CASSPGLAADEQYF.

The rearrangement links TRBV30 to TRBJ2-7; D is unclear. Trimming took off 2 bases at V and 0 bases at J, with 17 bases between the two ends. Germline loops: CDR1 GTSNPN, CDR2 SVGIG (reference sequence). The CDR3 loop spans 16 amino acids. The CDR3 is CAWSSQKILSSYEQYF. DNA of the CDR3: TGTGCCTGGAGTTCCCAAAAAATTCTAAGCTCCTACGAGCAGTACTTC.

The chain links TRBV19 to TRBJ1-5; D unclear. V was cut by 3 bases and J by 4 bases, with 13 bases left in between. Germline assignment: CDR1 LNHDA and CDR2 SQIVND (reference sequence). The CDR3 consists of 15 residues. CDR3 region: CASSIRSAGNQPQHF. The CDR3 DNA follows: TGTGCCAGTAGTATTAGGTCGGCGGGGAATCAGCCCCAGCATTTT.

The chain has TRBV28 and TRBJ2-3; D perhaps matches TRBD2 (5 bases). V lost 2 bases, J lost 2 bases, and 8 bases lay in between. CDR3 length: 14 residues. Germline CDR1 reads MDHEN; CDR2 reads SYDVKM. The CDR3 protein is CASSLRRNTDTQYF. DNA of the CDR3: TGTGCCAGCAGTTTAAGGAGGAACACAGATACGCAGTATTTT.

This clone was counted a single time. V and J are TRBV29-1 and TRBJ2-2, with D hard to call. The CDR3 sequence is 13 residues long. V lost 0 bases, J lost 3 bases, and 5 bases lay in between. Germline CDR1 is SQVTM and CDR2 is ANQGSEA. CDR3 sequence reads: CSVEDWDTGELFF. The CDR3, as DNA: TGCAGCGTTGAAGATTGGGACACCGGGGAGCTGTTTTTT.

The chain recombines TRBV2 with TRBJ2-3; 8 bases align to TRBD1. CDR3 length: 15 residues. Unmatched junction bases numbered 8, after V lost 6 bases and J lost 3 bases. Per the germline V gene, CDR1 is SNHLY and CDR2 is FYNNEI. CDR3 in DNA: TGTGCCAGCAGCCTCGGACAGGGAGAGACAGATACGCAGTATTTT. Encoded protein: CASSLGQGETDTQYF.

The rearrangement uses TRBV15 and TRBJ2-2; 7 bases line up with TRBD2. The CDR3 sequence is 17 residues long. Trimming removed 2 bases from V and 0 bases from J; junction bases left unmatched: 6. CDR1 LNHNV and CDR2 YYDKDF come from the germline V gene (reference sequence). The CDR3 DNA reads TGTGCCACCAGCAGATCCCGGGACTACGCGAACACCGGGGAGCTGTTTTTT. Translation gives CATSRSRDYANTGELFF.

CDR3 protein: CASSPTGQGYGYTF. CDR3 nucleotides: TGTGCCAGCTCACCAACAGGCCAGGGCTATGGCTACACCTTC. The chain combines TRBV18 with TRBJ1-2, with TRBD1 as a possible D gene (5 bases). V lost 2 bases and J lost 4, with 11 bases in between. The CDR3 sequence is 14 residues long. Germline assignment: CDR1 KGHSH and CDR2 LQKENI.

The V gene is TRBV7-2, the J gene TRBJ2-7; D is uncertain. V lost 1 base and J 6 bases, leaving 7 bases between the germline ends. The CDR3 length is 12 residues. In germline, CDR1 is SGHTA, CDR2 FQGNSA. The CDR3 loop reads CASSLVLPEQYF. Written as DNA, the CDR3 is TGTGCCAGCAGCTTAGTACTTCCCGAGCAGTACTTC.

This chain links TRBV28 with TRBJ2-1; TRBD2 matches 12 bases. The length of the CDR3 is 15 residues. Germline CDR1 MDHEN, CDR2 SYDVKM. V was clipped by 5 bases and J by 11 bases; unmatched bases: 10. CDR3 bases: TGTGCCAGCAGTCCTCCCACTAGCGGGAGGATAAAGCAGTTCTTC. This translates into CASSPPTSGRIKQFF.

The genes are TRBV7-6 and TRBJ2-3; TRBD2 matches at 13 bases. Unmatched junction bases numbered 3, after V lost 4 bases and J lost 5 bases. In germline, CDR1 is SGHVS, CDR2 FNYEAQ. The CDR3 has 15 residues. CDR3 bases: TGTGCCAGCAGCTCGGGACTAGCGGGACAAGATACGCAGTATTTT. Amino acid sequence: CASSSGLAGQDTQYF.

The chain employs TRBV5-1 and TRBJ1-3; no reliable D call. CDR1 SGHRS and CDR2 YFSETQ come from the germline V gene. V lost 7 bases and J lost 2, with 7 bases in between. This CDR3 has 12 residues. In DNA, the CDR3 is TGCGCCAGCGCTGGGCCTGGAAACACCATATATTTT. This encodes CASAGPGNTIYF.

This clone showed up just once. CDR3 loop: CASSLDVGTATNYGYTF. In nucleotides, the CDR3 is TGCGCCAGCAGCTTGGATGTAGGTACAGCGACTAACTATGGCTACACCTTC. The chain joins TRBV5-1 to TRBJ1-2; no definite D call. CDR1 is SGHRS, CDR2 YFSETQ, per germline. V lost 0 bases to trimming and J lost 0 bases, with 15 bases between them. The CDR3 totals 17 residues.

The chain uses TRBV7-9 and TRBJ2-2; 7 nucleotides agree with TRBD1. Per germline, CDR1 SEHNR and CDR2 FQNEAQ (reference sequence). CDR3 size: 13 residues. The J segment lost 6 bases and the V segment lost 7 bases, leaving 5 bases of the junction unmatched. The DNA for the CDR3 is TGTGCCAGCACCCAGGGGGTGGCCGGGGAGCTGTTTTTT. As protein: CASTQGVAGELFF.

On this clone itself: The same CDR3 is also encoded by other DNA sequences in this sample. This chain uses TRBV18 with TRBJ1-1; TRBD1 matches at 10 bases. Germline V gives CDR1 KGHSH, CDR2 LQKENI. After removal of 0 bases from V and 1 base from J, the junction contained 2 bases not matched to a gene. This CDR3 spans 16 amino acids. In DNA form, the CDR3 reads TGTGCCAGCTCACCACCGGGGACAGGGGAGAACACTGAAGCTTTCTTT. Translated, it gives CASSPPGTGENTEAFF.

The gene calls are TRBV18 and TRBJ1-1, with D possibly TRBD1 on 6 matching bases. Trimming shortened V by 3 bases and J by 6 bases, and 17 bases separated the two germline ends. Per the germline V gene, CDR1 is KGHSH and CDR2 is LQKENI. The CDR3 runs 15 residues. CDR3 amino acids: CASSPSLGALAEAFF. The CDR3 bases are TGTGCCAGCTCACCGAGCTTGGGGGCGCTAGCTGAAGCTTTCTTT.

V gene TRBV7-6 combines with J gene TRBJ2-1; the match to TRBD2 covers 14 bases. Germline V gene sequence: CDR1 SGHVS, CDR2 FNYEAQ. J was trimmed by 8 bases and V by 6 bases; bases with no gene match: 12. The CDR3 is made up of 17 amino acids. The CDR3 reads CASRRPAGTSGSYEQFF. Written as DNA, the CDR3 is TGTGCCAGCAGGAGACCGGCCGGGACTAGCGGGAGCTATGAGCAGTTCTTC.